This T cell receptor beta chain was retrieved from a study of blood T cells in healthy people across ages. The CDR3 is 19 residues long. J gave up 4 bases and V 0 bases, and 15 bases lay outside the gene matches. CDR1 is SGHAT, CDR2 FQNNGV, per germline. Then a second PCR, running roughly 6 to 12 cycles, was carried out with a sample-barcoded 5' primer and a J-beta primer mix. TCRdb independently ran MiXCR on the 5' RACE reads; one entry per CDR3 protein. The repertoire holds approximately 900,000 distinct CDR3 sequences, with 40% to 60% as singletons. This clonotype originated in a man aged 30-40 years in good health. Sequencing was carried out using blood. The gene calls are TRBV11-2 and TRBJ2-3; 8 nucleotides match TRBD2. The CDR3 nucleotides read TGTGCCAGCAGCTTAGATCTGGCGGGGGGCAGGACAGATTCAGATACGCAGTATTTT. It yields the protein CASSLDLAGGRTDSDTQYF.